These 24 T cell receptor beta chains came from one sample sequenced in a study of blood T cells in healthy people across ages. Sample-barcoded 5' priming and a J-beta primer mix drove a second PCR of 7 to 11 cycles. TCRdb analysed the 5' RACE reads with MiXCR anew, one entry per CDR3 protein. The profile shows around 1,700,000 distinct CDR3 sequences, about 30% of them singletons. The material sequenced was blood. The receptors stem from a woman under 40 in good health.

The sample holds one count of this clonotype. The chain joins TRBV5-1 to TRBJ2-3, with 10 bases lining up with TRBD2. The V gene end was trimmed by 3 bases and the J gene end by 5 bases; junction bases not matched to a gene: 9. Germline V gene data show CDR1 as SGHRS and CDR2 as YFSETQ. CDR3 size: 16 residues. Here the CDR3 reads CASSSGTSADIDTQYF. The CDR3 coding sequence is TGCGCCAGCAGCTCCGGGACTAGCGCAGACATAGATACGCAGTATTTT. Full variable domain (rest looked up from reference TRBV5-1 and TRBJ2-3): KAGVTQTPRYLIKTRGQQVTLSCSPISGHRSVSWYQQTPGQGLQFLFEYFSETQRNKGNFPGRFSGRQFSNSRSEMNVSTLELGDSALYLCASSSGTSADIDTQYFGPGTRLTVL.

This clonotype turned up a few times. The CDR3, as DNA: TGTGCCAGCAGGGTTCTAGCGGACCAAGAGACCCAGTACTTC. Its protein product is CASRVLADQETQYF. The chain couples TRBV5-5 to TRBJ2-5; 7 bases are shared with TRBD2. The CDR3 runs to 14 residues. With V trimmed by 5 bases and J by 0 bases, 4 bases remained unmatched. CDR1 is SGHKS, CDR2 YYEKEE, per germline (reference sequence).

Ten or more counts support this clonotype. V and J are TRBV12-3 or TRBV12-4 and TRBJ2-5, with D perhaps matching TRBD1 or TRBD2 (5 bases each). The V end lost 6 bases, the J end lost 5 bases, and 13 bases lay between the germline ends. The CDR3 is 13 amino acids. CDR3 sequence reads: CASSRPEGETQYF. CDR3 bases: TGTGCCAGCAGCAGACCAGAGGGGGAGACCCAGTACTTC.

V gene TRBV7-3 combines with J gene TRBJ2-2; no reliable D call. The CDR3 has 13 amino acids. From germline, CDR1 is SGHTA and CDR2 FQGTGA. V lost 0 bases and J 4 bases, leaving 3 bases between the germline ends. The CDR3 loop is CASSLTPTGELFF. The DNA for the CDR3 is TGTGCCAGCAGCTTAACGCCCACCGGGGAGCTGTTTTTT.

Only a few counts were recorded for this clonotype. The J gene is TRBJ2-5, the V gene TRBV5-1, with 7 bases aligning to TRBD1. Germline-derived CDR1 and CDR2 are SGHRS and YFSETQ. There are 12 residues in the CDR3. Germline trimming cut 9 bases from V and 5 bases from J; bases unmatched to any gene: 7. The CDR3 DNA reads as TGCGCCACGAGACAGGGATCTGAGACCCAGTACTTC. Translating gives CATRQGSETQYF.

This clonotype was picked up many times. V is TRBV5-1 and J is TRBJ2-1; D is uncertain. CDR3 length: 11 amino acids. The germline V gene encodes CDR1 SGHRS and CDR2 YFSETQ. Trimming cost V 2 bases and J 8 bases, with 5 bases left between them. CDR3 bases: TGCGCCAGCAGCTTTCAGGATGAGCAGTTCTTC. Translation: CASSFQDEQFF.

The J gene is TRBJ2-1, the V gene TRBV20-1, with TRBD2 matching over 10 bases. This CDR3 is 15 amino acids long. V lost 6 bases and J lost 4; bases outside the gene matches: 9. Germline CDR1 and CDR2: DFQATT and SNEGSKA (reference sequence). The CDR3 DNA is TGCAGTGCCTCCCAACTAGCGGGATCGTACAATGAGCAGTTCTTC. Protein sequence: CSASQLAGSYNEQFF.

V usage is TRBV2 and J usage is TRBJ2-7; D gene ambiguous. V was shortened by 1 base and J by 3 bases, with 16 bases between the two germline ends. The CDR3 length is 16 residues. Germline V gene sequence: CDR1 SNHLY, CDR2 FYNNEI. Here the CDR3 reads CASSEVGRSPNYEQYF. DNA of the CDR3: TGTGCCAGCAGTGAAGTAGGCAGGTCCCCTAACTACGAGCAGTACTTC.

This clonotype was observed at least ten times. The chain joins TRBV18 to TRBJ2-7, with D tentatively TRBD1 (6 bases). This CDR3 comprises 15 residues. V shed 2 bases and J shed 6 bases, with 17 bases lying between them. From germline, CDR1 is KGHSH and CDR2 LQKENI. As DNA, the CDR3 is TGTGCCAGCTCACCAAGGGGGACGTCGGTTACCGAGCAGTACTTC. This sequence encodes CASSPRGTSVTEQYF.

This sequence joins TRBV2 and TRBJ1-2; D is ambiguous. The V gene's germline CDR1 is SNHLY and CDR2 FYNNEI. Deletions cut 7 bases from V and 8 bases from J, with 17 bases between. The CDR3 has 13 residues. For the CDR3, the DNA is TGTGCCAGCATTGGGGTATCTCGAGGAGGCTACACCTTC. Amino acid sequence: CASIGVSRGGYTF.

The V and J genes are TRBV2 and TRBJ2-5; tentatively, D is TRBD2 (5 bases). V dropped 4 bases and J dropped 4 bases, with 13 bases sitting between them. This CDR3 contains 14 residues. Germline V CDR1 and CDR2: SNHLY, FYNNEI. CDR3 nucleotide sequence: TGTGCCAGCAGTGCCCTGAAGCGGCGAGAGACCCAGTACTTC. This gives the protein CASSALKRRETQYF.

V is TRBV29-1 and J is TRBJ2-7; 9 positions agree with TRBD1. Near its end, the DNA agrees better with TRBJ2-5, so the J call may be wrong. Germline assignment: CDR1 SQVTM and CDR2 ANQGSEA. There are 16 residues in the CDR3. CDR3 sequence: CSARRPPGQGQGTQYF. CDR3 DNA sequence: TGCAGCGCCCGACGCCCCCCGGGACAGGGCCAGGGGACCCAGTACTTC.

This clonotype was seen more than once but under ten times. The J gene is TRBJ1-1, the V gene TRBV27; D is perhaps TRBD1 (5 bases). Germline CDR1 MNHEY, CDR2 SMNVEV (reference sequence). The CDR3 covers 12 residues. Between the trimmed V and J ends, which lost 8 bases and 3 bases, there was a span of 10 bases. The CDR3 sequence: CASRDGYTEAFF. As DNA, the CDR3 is TGTGCCAGCCGGGACGGGTACACTGAAGCTTTCTTT.

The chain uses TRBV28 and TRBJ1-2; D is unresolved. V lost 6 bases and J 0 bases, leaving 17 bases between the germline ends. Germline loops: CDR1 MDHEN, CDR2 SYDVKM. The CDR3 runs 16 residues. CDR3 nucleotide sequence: TGTGCCAGCAGCTGGCCCGTCTTGGGAACTAACTATGGCTACACCTTC. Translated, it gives CASSWPVLGTNYGYTF.

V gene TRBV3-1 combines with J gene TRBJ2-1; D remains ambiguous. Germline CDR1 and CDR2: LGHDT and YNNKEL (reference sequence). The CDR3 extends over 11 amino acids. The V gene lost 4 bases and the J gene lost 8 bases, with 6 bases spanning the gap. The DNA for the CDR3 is TGTGCCAGCAGCCGGAACTATGAGCAGTTCTTC. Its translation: CASSRNYEQFF.

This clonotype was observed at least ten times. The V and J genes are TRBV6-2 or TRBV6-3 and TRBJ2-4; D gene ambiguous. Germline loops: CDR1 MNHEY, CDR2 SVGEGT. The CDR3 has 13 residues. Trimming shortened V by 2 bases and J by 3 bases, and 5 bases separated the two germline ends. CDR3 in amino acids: CASSYSNKNIQYF. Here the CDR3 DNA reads TGTGCCAGCAGTTACAGCAACAAAAACATTCAGTACTTC.

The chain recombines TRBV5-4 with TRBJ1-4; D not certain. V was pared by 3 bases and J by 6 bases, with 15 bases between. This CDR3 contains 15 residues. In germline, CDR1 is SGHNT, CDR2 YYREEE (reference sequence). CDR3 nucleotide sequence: TGTGCCAGCAGCTCTCGCACCTTGAGAGATGAAAAACTGTTTTTT. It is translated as CASSSRTLRDEKLFF.

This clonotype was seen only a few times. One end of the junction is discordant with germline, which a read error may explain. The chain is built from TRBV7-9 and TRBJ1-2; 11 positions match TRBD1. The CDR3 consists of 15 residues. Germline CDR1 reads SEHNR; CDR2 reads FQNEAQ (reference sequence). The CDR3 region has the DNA TGTGCCAGCAGCCTAGCGTTCGGACAGGGGGCTGGCTACACCTTC. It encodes CASSLAFGQGAGYTF.

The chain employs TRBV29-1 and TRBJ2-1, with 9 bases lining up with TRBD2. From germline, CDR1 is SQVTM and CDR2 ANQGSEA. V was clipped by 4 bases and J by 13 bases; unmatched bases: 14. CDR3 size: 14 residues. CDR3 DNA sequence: TGCAGCGTTGCGACTAGCGGTGTGCAAGAGACCCAGTTCTTC. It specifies CSVATSGVQETQFF.

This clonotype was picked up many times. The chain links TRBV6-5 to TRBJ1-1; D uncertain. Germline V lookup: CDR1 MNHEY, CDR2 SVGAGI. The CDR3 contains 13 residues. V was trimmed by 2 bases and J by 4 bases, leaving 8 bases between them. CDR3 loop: CASSYRVGTEAFF. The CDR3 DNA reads TGTGCCAGCAGTTACCGGGTGGGCACTGAAGCTTTCTTT.

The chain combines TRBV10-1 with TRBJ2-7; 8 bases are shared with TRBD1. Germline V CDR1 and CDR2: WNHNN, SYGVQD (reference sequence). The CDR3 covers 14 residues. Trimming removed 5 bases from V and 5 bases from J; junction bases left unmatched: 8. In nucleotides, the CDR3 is TGCGCCAGCAGTACGCCCGACAGGGGCCACGAGCAGTACTTC. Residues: CASSTPDRGHEQYF.

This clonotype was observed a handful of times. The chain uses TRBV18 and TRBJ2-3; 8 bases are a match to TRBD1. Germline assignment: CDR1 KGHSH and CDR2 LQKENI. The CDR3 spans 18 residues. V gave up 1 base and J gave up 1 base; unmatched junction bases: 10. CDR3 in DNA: TGTGCCAGCTCACCACTACCTGGACAGGGAGGAGGCACAGATACGCAGTATTTT. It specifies CASSPLPGQGGGTDTQYF.

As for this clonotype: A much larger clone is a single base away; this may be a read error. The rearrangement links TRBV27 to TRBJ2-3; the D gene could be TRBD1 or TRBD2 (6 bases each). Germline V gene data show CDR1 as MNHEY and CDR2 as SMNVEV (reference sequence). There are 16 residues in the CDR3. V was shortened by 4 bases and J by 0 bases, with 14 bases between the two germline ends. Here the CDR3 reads CASSSEPGASTDTQYF. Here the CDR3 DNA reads TGTGCCAGCAGTTCGGAACCGGGGGCTAGCACAGATACGCAGTATTTT.

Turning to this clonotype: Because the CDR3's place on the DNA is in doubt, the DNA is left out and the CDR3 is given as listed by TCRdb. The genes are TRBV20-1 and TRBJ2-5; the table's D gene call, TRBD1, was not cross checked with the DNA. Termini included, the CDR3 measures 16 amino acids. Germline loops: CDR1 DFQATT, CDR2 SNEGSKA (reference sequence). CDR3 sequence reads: CSARDWASGAPGELYF.